These T cell receptor beta chains were read from a single sample in a study of CD8+ T cells in alopecia areata. Libraries were prepared by immunoSEQ multiplex PCR; TCRdb keeps only in-frame clonotypes and omits some of them. The data hold 25,000 to 35,000 clones, with less than 65% observed a single time. The material sequenced was NKG2D-high CD8+ T cells sorted from blood. These receptors all stem from a human donor with alopecia areata. CDR3s include the opening cysteine and the closing phenylalanine or tryptophan. D genes are given only for firm matches. Size values are once, few and many counts, or a class for expanded clones, and some rows have none.

size	J	V	D	DNA	CDR3
few	TRBJ2-3	TRBV4-1	TRBD2	TGCGCCAGCAGCCAAGTTATCGGGAGGTCTGCAGATACGCAGTATTTT	CASSQVIGRSADTQYF
NA	TRBJ2-1	TRBV6-5	TRBD1	TGTGCCACCGGGACAGGGGATTACAATGAGCAGTTCTTC	CATGTGDYNEQFF
NA	TRBJ1-5	TRBV6-6	NA	TGTGCCAGCAGCCCTGGCCACGGAAATCAGCCCCAGCATTTT	CASSPGHGNQPQHF
NA	TRBJ2-3	TRBV29-1	NA	TGCAGCGTTGAAGATCTCGGACTAACCTTCGGCACAGATACGCAGTATTTT	CSVEDLGLTFGTDTQYF
NA	TRBJ2-3	TRBV4-2	NA	TGTGCCAGCAGCCAAGACCGGGGTCTAGCGTCAGATACGCAGTATTTT	CASSQDRGLASDTQYF
NA	TRBJ2-7	TRBV15	NA	TGTGCCACCAGCGAACCCTACGAGCAGTACTTC	CATSEPYEQYF
medium-sized	TRBJ2-1	TRBV5-1	TRBD1	TGCGCCAGCCGGGTGGGGACAGCCTACAATGAGCAGTTCTTC	CASRVGTAYNEQFF
NA	TRBJ1-6	TRBV27	NA	TGTGCCAGCAGTTTCACCGCAGGGACGGATTCACCCCTCCACTTT	CASSFTAGTDSPLHF
NA	TRBJ2-3	TRBV18	NA	TGTGCCAGCTCACCACGGTCAGATACGCAGTATTTT	CASSPRSDTQYF
NA	TRBJ1-3	TRBV6-6	NA	TGTGCCAGCTGGGCCCAGGTTTACGGGGCGGACACCATATATTTT	CASWAQVYGADTIYF
NA	TRBJ1-3	TRBV29-1	TRBD1	TGCAGCGTTGAAGAGGACAGGGGGGGCTCTGGAAACACCATATATTTT	CSVEEDRGGSGNTIYF
few	TRBJ2-5	TRBV7-9	NA	TGTGCCCTTTGGGGGGAAGAGACCCAGTACTTC	CALWGEETQYF
once	TRBJ1-1	TRBV4-1	NA	TGCGCCAGCAGCCAAGGAGGGGGGAACTTGGTGAACACTGAAGCTTTCTTT	CASSQGGGNLVNTEAFF
few	TRBJ2-5	TRBV28	NA	TGTGCCAGACCAGACTACCAAGAGACCCAGTACTTC	CARPDYQETQYF
few	TRBJ2-7	TRBV5-4	NA	TGTGCCAGCAGCTTACAGCCCTCCTACGAGCAGTACTTC	CASSLQPSYEQYF
few	TRBJ1-2	TRBV4-1	TRBD1	TGCGCCAGCAGCCAAGCCCCTGGACAGGGGTCCTATGGCTACACCTTC	CASSQAPGQGSYGYTF
NA	TRBJ1-2	TRBV6-1	NA	TGTGCCAGCAGTGAATTTTTTGAGGGGTTGAATGGCTACACCTTC	CASSEFFEGLNGYTF
NA	TRBJ2-2	TRBV6-5	NA	TGTGCCAGCAGTTCTGCGTCGGGGGAGCTGTTTTTT	CASSSASGELFF
NA	TRBJ2-5	TRBV28	NA	TGTGCCAGCAGTTTGCGGACAGTACTCCAAGAGACCCAGTACTTC	CASSLRTVLQETQYF
NA	TRBJ2-7	TRBV7-6	NA	TGTGCCAGCAGCCCAACCGGAGGACAGCCCTACGAGCAGTACTTC	CASSPTGGQPYEQYF
NA	TRBJ1-3	TRBV6-1	NA	TGTGCCAGCAGTGCCGGGACCACTCACACCATATATTTT	CASSAGTTHTIYF
NA	TRBJ2-7	TRBV7-6	NA	TGTGCCAGCAGCTTATTAGGCGGTACCTACGAGCAGTACTTC	CASSLLGGTYEQYF
NA	TRBJ2-5	TRBV7-9	NA	TGTGCCAGCAGCCTCCTCGAGGGAGTGCAAGAGACCCAGTACTTC	CASSLLEGVQETQYF
NA	TRBJ2-1	TRBV5-1	NA	TGCGCCAGCAGCTTGGGGTGGGGCCAATCCTACAATGAGCAGTTCTTC	CASSLGWGQSYNEQFF
once	TRBJ2-2	TRBV7-7	TRBD2	TGTGCTAGCAGCCGGGGAGTTGCGGGGGGAAACACCGGGGAGCTGTTTTTT	CASSRGVAGGNTGELFF
few	TRBJ2-5	TRBV28	NA	TGTGCCGGATCGGGGGCGTTCCAAGAGACCCAGTACTTC	CAGSGAFQETQYF
few	TRBJ2-7	TRBV19	TRBD1	TGTGCCAGTAGTTTCGGGACAGGGGCCCCCTACGAGCAGTACTTC	CASSFGTGAPYEQYF
few	TRBJ1-1	TRBV2	TRBD1	TGTGCCAGGACAGGACAGGGTGGCACTGAAGCTTTCTTT	CARTGQGGTEAFF
NA	TRBJ1-2	TRBV29-1	NA	TGCAGCGTTGAGGGACGCGATGACTATGGCTACACCTTC	CSVEGRDDYGYTF
few	TRBJ2-1	TRBV7-8	NA	TGTGCCAGCAGCTTAGGTCCGGGACCCAACAATGAGCAGTTCTTC	CASSLGPGPNNEQFF
NA	TRBJ2-6	TRBV28	NA	TGTGCCAGCAGATCTCGGGACGGTCTCTCTGGGGCCAACGTCCTGACTTTC	CASRSRDGLSGANVLTF
few	TRBJ2-7	TRBV7-2	NA	TGTGCCAGCAGCTTAGCTCTTTTTCTCACTTCCTACGAGCAGTACTTC	CASSLALFLTSYEQYF